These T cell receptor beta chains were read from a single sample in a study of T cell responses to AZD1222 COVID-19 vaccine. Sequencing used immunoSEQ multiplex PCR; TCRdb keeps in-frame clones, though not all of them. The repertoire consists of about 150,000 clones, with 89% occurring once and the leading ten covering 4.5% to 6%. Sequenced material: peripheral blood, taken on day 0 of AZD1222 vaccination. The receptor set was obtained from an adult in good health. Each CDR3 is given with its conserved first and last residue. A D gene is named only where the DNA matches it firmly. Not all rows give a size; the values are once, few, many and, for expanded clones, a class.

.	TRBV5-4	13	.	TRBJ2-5	TGTGCCAGCAGCCATGACAGGTGGGAGACCCAGTACTTC	CASSHDRWETQYF
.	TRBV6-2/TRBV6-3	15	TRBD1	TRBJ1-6	TGTGCCAGCAGTTACCGGACAGGGGGTGGTTCACCCCTCCACTTT	CASSYRTGGGSPLHF
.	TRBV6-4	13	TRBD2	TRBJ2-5	TGTGCCAGCAGTTCGGAGCGGGGGGAGACCCAGTACTTC	CASSSERGETQYF
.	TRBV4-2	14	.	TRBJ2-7	TGTGCCAGCAGCCACGCCGACAGGACCTACGAGCAGTACTTC	CASSHADRTYEQYF
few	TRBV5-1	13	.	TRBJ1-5	TGCGCCAGCGCACAGCAAATGAATCAGCCCCAGCATTTT	CASAQQMNQPQHF
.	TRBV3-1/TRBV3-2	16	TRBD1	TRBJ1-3	TGTGCCAGCAGCCAAGTACGATCGGGACAGAGAAACACCATATATTTT	CASSQVRSGQRNTIYF
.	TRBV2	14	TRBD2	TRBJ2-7	TGTGCCAGCAGTGGTCGGACTAGCGGCTACGAGCAGTACTTC	CASSGRTSGYEQYF
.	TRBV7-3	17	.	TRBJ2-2	TGTGCCAGCAGCTTATCAGCCGACGGTCCAGAGACCGGGGAGCTGTTTTTT	CASSLSADGPETGELFF
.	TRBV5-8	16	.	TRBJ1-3	TGTGCCAGCAGCTTGGTGGGCAGGGTTCCCCGAAACACCATATATTTT	CASSLVGRVPRNTIYF
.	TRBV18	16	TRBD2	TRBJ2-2	TGTGCCAGCTCACGCCCTAGCGGGAGATCCCCCGGGGAGCTGTTTTTT	CASSRPSGRSPGELFF
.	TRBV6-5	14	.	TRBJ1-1	TGTGCCAGCACCCCCGATGAGTTGAACACTGAAGCTTTCTTT	CASTPDELNTEAFF
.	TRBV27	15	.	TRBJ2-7	TGTGCCAGCAGTTTACGTCCGGGACTCTCCTACGAGCAGTACTTC	CASSLRPGLSYEQYF
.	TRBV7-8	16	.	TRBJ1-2	TGTGCCAGCAGCTTAGGAGGGACACCAGGGGTCAATGGCTACACCTTC	CASSLGGTPGVNGYTF
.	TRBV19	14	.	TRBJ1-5	TGTGCCAGTAGTCTGGGGTCGGTTAGTCAGCCCCAGCATTTT	CASSLGSVSQPQHF
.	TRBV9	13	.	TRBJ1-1	TGTGCCAGCAGCGCCACAGGGACCACTGAAGCTTTCTTT	CASSATGTTEAFF
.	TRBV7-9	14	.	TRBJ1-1	TGTGCCAGCAGCCTAGTAGGAGGGAACACTGAAGCTTTCTTT	CASSLVGGNTEAFF
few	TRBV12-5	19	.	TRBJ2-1	TGTGCTAGTGGTTTGGTGGTTCGAGTCTTAGCCCAAGCCCACAATGAGCAGTTCTTC	CASGLVVRVLAQAHNEQFF
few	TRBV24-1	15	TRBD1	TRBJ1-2	TGTGCCACCAAATCGACAGGGGAGGGAATCTATGGCTACACCTTC	CATKSTGEGIYGYTF
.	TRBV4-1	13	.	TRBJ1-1	TGCGCCAGCAGCCAAACAGTGAACACTGAAGCTTTCTTT	CASSQTVNTEAFF
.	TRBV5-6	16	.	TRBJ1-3	TGTGCCAGCAGCTTTCTGTGGGACCCCTCTGGAAACACCATATATTTT	CASSFLWDPSGNTIYF
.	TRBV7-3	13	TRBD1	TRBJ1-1	TGTGCCAGCAGCTCGGGACAGGGGACTGAAGCTTTCTTT	CASSSGQGTEAFF
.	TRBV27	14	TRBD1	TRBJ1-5	TGTGCCAGCAGACAAGACAGGGTAGGTCAGCCCCAGCATTTT	CASRQDRVGQPQHF
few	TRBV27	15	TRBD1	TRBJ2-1	TGTGCCAGCAGTACAAACAAGGGACAGGGGAATGAGCAGTTCTTC	CASSTNKGQGNEQFF
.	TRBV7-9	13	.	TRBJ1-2	TGTGCCAGCAGCTTATCCCATCGAGGAGGCTACACCTTC	CASSLSHRGGYTF
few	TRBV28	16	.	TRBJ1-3	TGTGCCAGCAGGACTACAGGGAGAGGGGCTGGAAACACCATATATTTT	CASRTTGRGAGNTIYF
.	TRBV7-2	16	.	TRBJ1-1	TGTGCCAGCAGCTGGCGTTCCGGGGCGTGGGGCACTGAAGCTTTCTTT	CASSWRSGAWGTEAFF
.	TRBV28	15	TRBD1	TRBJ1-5	TGTGCCAGCAGTCTGACAGGGGCCATGGTTCAGCCCCAGCATTTT	CASSLTGAMVQPQHF
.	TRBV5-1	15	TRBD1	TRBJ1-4	TGCGCCAGCAGCCGTAGACAGGGTGGAAATGAAAAACTGTTTTTT	CASSRRQGGNEKLFF
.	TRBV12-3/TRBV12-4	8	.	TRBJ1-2	TGTGCCAGCAGTAGACAGGAATTC	CASSRQEF
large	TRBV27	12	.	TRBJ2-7	TGTGCCAGCTTCTCGTCCAGCTACGAGCAGTACTTC	CASFSSSYEQYF
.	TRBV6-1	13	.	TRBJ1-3	TGTGCCAGCAGTGAGGGTCCAGGAAACACCATATATTTT	CASSEGPGNTIYF
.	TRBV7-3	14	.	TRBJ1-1	TGTGCCAGCAGCAGGACGGATATGAACACTGAAGCTTTCTTT	CASSRTDMNTEAFF
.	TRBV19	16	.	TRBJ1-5	TGTGCCAGTAGTATGTTTCCGCAGGAGGTCAGTCAGCCCCAGCATTTT	CASSMFPQEVSQPQHF
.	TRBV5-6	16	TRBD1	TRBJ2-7	TGTGCCAGCAGCTTGGGGACAGGGGGCGGGTACTACGAGCAGTACTTC	CASSLGTGGGYYEQYF
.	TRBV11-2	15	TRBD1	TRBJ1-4	TGTGCCAGCAGCTCAAACAGGGGATGGGGTGAAAAACTGTTTTTT	CASSSNRGWGEKLFF
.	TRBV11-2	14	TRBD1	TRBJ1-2	TGTGCCAGCAGCCCTCGGACAGGGGGATATGGCTACACCTTC	CASSPRTGGYGYTF
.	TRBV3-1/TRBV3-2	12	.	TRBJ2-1	TGTGCCAGCAGCCAAGAAATAGATGAGCAGTTCTTC	CASSQEIDEQFF
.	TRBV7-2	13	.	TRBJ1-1	TGTGCCAGCAGCTTAATCAGGGATGGTGAAGCTTTCTTT	CASSLIRDGEAFF
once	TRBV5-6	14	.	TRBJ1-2	TGTGCCAGCAGCTTGGTTGGAGCCGCTATGGGGTACACCTTC	CASSLVGAAMGYTF
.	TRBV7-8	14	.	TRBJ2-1	TGTGCCAGCAGCTTAAACCCAGGGCGCAATGAGCAGTTCTTC	CASSLNPGRNEQFF
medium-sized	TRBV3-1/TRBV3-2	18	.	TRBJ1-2	TGTGCCAGCAGCCAAACGCTGGGGGGGACGGTCGTGGGGTATGGCTACACCTTC	CASSQTLGGTVVGYGYTF
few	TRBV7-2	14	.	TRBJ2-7	TGTGCCAGCAGCTTAGACCTCACTAGCTACGAGCAGTACTTC	CASSLDLTSYEQYF
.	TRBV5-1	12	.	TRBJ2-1	TGCGCCAACGCATACTCCTACAATGAGCAGTTCTTC	CANAYSYNEQFF
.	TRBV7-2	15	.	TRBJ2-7	TGTGCCAGCAGCTTCGGGTTAACAGGCGCTTCCGAGCAGTACTTC	CASSFGLTGASEQYF
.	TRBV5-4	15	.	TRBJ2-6	TGTGCCAGCAGCTCTGGGGGGACTGGGGCCAACGTCCTGACTTTC	CASSSGGTGANVLTF
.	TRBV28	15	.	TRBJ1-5	TGTGCCAGCAGCCGAGGGGGGGCTCGCAATCAGCCCCAGCATTTT	CASSRGGARNQPQHF
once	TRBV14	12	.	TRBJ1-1	TGTGCCAGCAGCCAAGGCTACACTGAAGCTTTCTTT	CASSQGYTEAFF